The 28 T cell receptor beta chains below were found in one sample sequenced in a study of prognosis after radiotherapy for stage I lung cancer. Multiplex PCR, run in two rounds, amplified TCR beta CDR3 from genomic DNA. Amplification during the initial PCR round employed primers specific to each TRBV and TRBJ gene. MiXCR, applied by TCRdb to the multiplex PCR reads, yields one record per CDR3 protein. The profile shows fewer than 40,000 distinct CDR3 sequences, 32% of them singletons. The sequenced sample was PBMCs, obtained before or after stereotactic body radiation therapy (not recorded which). The receptors derive from a donor over 45 with non-small cell lung cancer.

Notes on this clonotype: A clone one base away is much larger, so this may be a read error. The V call is TRBV9, the J call TRBJ1-2; no reliable D call. Trimming pared 4 bases from V and 10 bases from J, leaving 23 bases between. The CDR3 has 15 amino acids. Germline V CDR1 and CDR2: SGDLS, YYNGEE. The CDR3 here is CASSPRPTEADAYTF. CDR3 nucleotide sequence: TGTGCCAGCAGCCCTCGACCGACTGAAGCGGATGCCTACACCTTC.

A few counts support this clonotype. V gene TRBV30 combines with J gene TRBJ1-1; D is unclear. The V end lost 3 bases, the J end lost 1 base, and 9 bases lay between the germline ends. Germline CDR1 reads GTSNPN; CDR2 reads SVGIG (reference sequence). The CDR3 extends over 13 amino acids. In nucleotides, the CDR3 is TGTGCCTGGAGATTTGGAGGGAACACTGAAGCTTTCTTT. Its protein is CAWRFGGNTEAFF.

The chain uses TRBV28 and TRBJ2-4, with 11 nucleotides matching TRBD1. Germline lookup yields CDR1 MDHEN and CDR2 SYDVKM. The CDR3 length is 16 residues. V shed 9 bases, J shed 4 bases, and the junction held 11 bases outside the gene matches. This CDR3 reads CASIRPGQGGKNIQYF. The CDR3 DNA is TGTGCCAGTATCAGACCGGGACAGGGGGGAAAAAACATTCAGTACTTC.

This clonotype was seen at least ten times. The V gene is TRBV6-1, the J gene TRBJ2-1; 7 bases align to TRBD1. The CDR3 is 15 amino acids. CDR1 and CDR2 from the germline V gene are MNHNS and SASEGT. V was pared by 4 bases and J by 9 bases, with 12 bases of the junction left unmatched. CDR3 protein: CASSGGTVGVGEQFF. As DNA, the CDR3 is TGTGCCAGCAGTGGGGGGACAGTCGGGGTAGGTGAGCAGTTCTTC.

This clonotype was detected many times. This chain links TRBV20-1 with TRBJ2-1; perhaps TRBD1 as D (5 bases). Germline assignment: CDR1 DFQATT and CDR2 SNEGSKA (reference sequence). This CDR3 comprises 16 residues. V was pared by 0 bases and J by 3 bases, with 15 bases between. The CDR3 here is CSARDPRTLRYNEQFF. DNA for the CDR3: TGCAGTGCTAGAGATCCTCGGACACTCCGCTACAATGAGCAGTTCTTC.

For this clonotype: A read error likely explains this, since a far larger clone differs by one base. The J gene is TRBJ1-1, the V gene TRBV6-4; the D gene is possibly TRBD1 (5 bases). V was shortened by 6 bases and J by 4 bases, with 15 bases between the two germline ends. CDR3 length equals 14 residues. Germline V CDR1 and CDR2: MRHNA, SNTAGT. The CDR3 loop reads CASRPAGGVTEAFF. CDR3 nucleotides: TGTGCCAGCAGACCGGCGGGGGGGGTCACTGAAGCTTTCTTT.

In this sample, this clonotype turned up many times. J is TRBJ2-3 and V is TRBV24-1, with D perhaps given as TRBD1 or TRBD2 (6 bases each). Trimming pared 3 bases from V and 2 bases from J, leaving 11 bases between. The germline gives CDR1 KGHDR, CDR2 SFDVKD. The CDR3 runs to 15 residues. DNA for the CDR3: TGTGCCACCAGTGATAGGGGGAGGCTCACAGATACGCAGTATTTT. Protein: CATSDRGRLTDTQYF.

About this clonotype: A much larger clone is a single base away; this may be a read error. The chain combines TRBV7-9 with TRBJ2-1; no definite D call. Germline lookup yields CDR1 SEHNR and CDR2 FQNEAQ (reference sequence). The CDR3 totals 12 residues. CDR3 amino acids: CTSSFQANEQFF. The CDR3 DNA is TGTACCAGCAGCTTCCAAGCGAATGAGCAGTTCTTC. The whole variable domain, filled in from reference TRBV7-9 and TRBJ2-1, reads DTGVSQNPRHKITKRGQNVTFRCDPISEHNRLYWYRQTLGQGPEFLTYFQNEAQLEKSRLLSDRFSAERPKGSFSTLEIQRTEQGDSAMYLCTSSFQANEQFFGPGTRLTVL.

The chain couples TRBV6-1 to TRBJ1-6; 11 bases fit TRBD1. The CDR3 loop spans 16 amino acids. J lost 7 bases, V lost 6 bases, and 8 bases had no gene match. Germline V gives CDR1 MNHNS, CDR2 SASEGT. The CDR3 sequence: CASRLGTGGRNSPLHF. In nucleotides, the CDR3 is TGTGCCAGCAGACTCGGGACAGGGGGTAGGAATTCACCCCTCCACTTT.

This clonotype has just one count. This may arise from a read error, as a much more abundant clone is one base away. The rearrangement links TRBV7-9 to TRBJ2-3, with D hard to call. The CDR3 is 15 residues long. Trimming stripped 5 bases from V and 5 bases from J, with 17 bases between. Germline CDR1 is SEHNR and CDR2 is FQNEAQ (reference sequence). This CDR3 is CASSPERALKDTQYF. CDR3 sequence (DNA): TGTGCCAGCAGCCCCGAGCGCGCTCTCAAAGATACGCAGTATTTT. Drawing the rest from reference TRBV7-9 and TRBJ2-3, the complete variable domain is DTGVSQNPRHKITKRGQNVTFRCDPISEHNRLYWYRQTLGQGPEFLTYFQNEAQLEKSRLLSDRFSAERPKGSFSTLEIQRTEQGDSAMYLCASSPERALKDTQYFGPGTRLTVL.

This clonotype was picked up many times. This rearrangement joins TRBV7-2 to TRBJ2-7; 10 bases line up with TRBD2. Looked up from germline, CDR1 is SGHTA and CDR2 is FQGNSA. J gave up 4 bases and V 5 bases, and 14 bases lay outside the gene matches. CDR3 size: 17 residues. The CDR3 loop is CASSVDPSGSRSYEQYF. The CDR3 DNA sequence: TGTGCCAGCAGCGTAGACCCTAGCGGGAGTAGGTCGTACGAGCAGTACTTC.

This clonotype was seen a single time. A far larger clone is just one base off, so this is likely a read error. CDR3 sequence reads: CASSYLSGRSTDTQYF. CDR3 bases: TGTGCCAGCAGTTACCTATCGGGACGGAGCACAGATACGCAGTATTTT. The rearrangement links TRBV6-9 to TRBJ2-3, with D perhaps being TRBD1 or TRBD2 (5 bases each). Germline assignment: CDR1 MNHGY and CDR2 SVAAGI. The CDR3 consists of 16 residues. V was clipped by 3 bases and J by 0 bases, with 13 bases between them.

Turning to this clonotype: One end of the junction is discordant with germline, which a read error may explain. The chain carries TRBV5-1 and TRBJ1-1; D gene ambiguous. CDR1 is SGHRS and CDR2 is YFSETQ in the germline V gene. The CDR3 spans 14 residues. The CDR3 here is CSSSSRGVWTEAFF. For the CDR3, the DNA is TGCTCCAGCAGCTCCCGTGGTGTCTGGACTGAAGCTTTCTTT.

This clonotype was counted ten times or more. The chain links TRBV3-1 to TRBJ2-7; D is ambiguous. With 4 bases removed from V and 4 bases from J, the gap between germline ends came to 17 bases. The CDR3 runs to 15 residues. Germline V gene data show CDR1 as LGHDT and CDR2 as YNNKEL (reference sequence). Here the CDR3 reads CASSPGGLDVYEQYF. The CDR3, as DNA: TGTGCCAGCAGCCCTGGTGGGTTGGATGTTTACGAGCAGTACTTC.

This clonotype has a count of ten or more. This chain links TRBV19 with TRBJ2-1; D uncertain. Germline-derived CDR1 and CDR2 are LNHDA and SQIVND (reference sequence). The CDR3 extends over 15 amino acids. Deletions cut 1 base from V and 9 bases from J, with 16 bases between. In DNA, the CDR3 is TGTGCCAGTAGTATAGGTGGGCTAGGGTTCGCTGAGCAGTTCTTC. Amino acids: CASSIGGLGFAEQFF.

This clonotype was observed at least ten times. J is TRBJ2-7 and V is TRBV10-3; 12 bases are shared with TRBD2. After removal of 2 bases from V and 5 bases from J, the junction contained 4 bases not matched to a gene. Germline V gene sequence: CDR1 ENHRY, CDR2 SYGVKD. The CDR3 spans 15 residues. CDR3 in DNA: TGTGCCATCAGTGAGGGACTAGCGGGACTGGACGAGCAGTACTTC. Encoded protein: CAISEGLAGLDEQYF.

This clonotype was counted ten times or more. The chain links TRBV24-1 to TRBJ2-1, with 10 bases identical to TRBD1. Germline CDR1 and CDR2: KGHDR and SFDVKD. The V and J ends lost 5 bases and 0 bases, in that order; junction bases with no gene match: 6. This CDR3 is built from 17 residues. CDR3 sequence (DNA): TGTGCCACCAGTGGGCTGACAGGGGGCAACTCCTACAATGAGCAGTTCTTC. Translation gives CATSGLTGGNSYNEQFF.

This clonotype was recorded at least ten times. This chain joins TRBV28 and TRBJ1-3, with a tentative D call TRBD1 (6 bases). Germline CDR1 is MDHEN and CDR2 is SYDVKM. This CDR3 is built from 14 residues. V gave up 5 bases and J gave up 3 bases, with 11 bases separating them. This CDR3 reads CASSPTGFGNTIYF. CDR3 nucleotide sequence: TGTGCCAGCAGTCCCACAGGGTTTGGAAACACCATATATTTT.

On this clonotype itself: A far more abundant clone sits one base away, making this likely a read error. The CDR3 is CAGRSGRGSTDTQYF. The CDR3 coding sequence is TGTGCCGGCAGGAGCGGGAGAGGGAGCACAGATACGCAGTATTTT. The V call is TRBV6-4, the J call TRBJ2-3, with 8 bases fitting TRBD2. Germline V gives CDR1 MRHNA, CDR2 SNTAGT. The CDR3 consists of 15 residues.

Comments on this clonotype: A far larger clone is one base from this, pointing to a likely read error. The CDR3 DNA reads TGTGCCAGCAGCTTAGTATTCGGGCACAATGAGCAGTTCTTC. It codes for CASSLVFGHNEQFF. The chain links TRBV7-9 to TRBJ2-1, with no clear D. This CDR3 contains 14 residues. The V and J ends lost 1 base and 5 bases respectively, with 9 bases between them. Germline assignment: CDR1 SEHNR and CDR2 FQNEAQ (reference sequence).

This clonotype was found many times. The chain couples TRBV27 to TRBJ2-5; 7 bases agree with TRBD1. With V trimmed by 5 bases and J by 5 bases, 11 bases remained unmatched. Germline CDR1 reads MNHEY; CDR2 reads SMNVEV (reference sequence). The CDR3 totals 15 residues. The CDR3 sequence is CASSKPGQAAETQYF. CDR3 DNA sequence: TGTGCCAGCAGTAAACCCGGACAGGCCGCGGAGACCCAGTACTTC.

This clonotype was seen at least ten times. The gene calls are TRBV5-1 and TRBJ2-7, with 9 positions matching TRBD1. J was trimmed by 6 bases and V by 4 bases; bases with no gene match: 8. This CDR3 is built from 14 residues. Germline CDR1 reads SGHRS; CDR2 reads YFSETQ. This CDR3 is CASSRDRGRSEQYF. The DNA for the CDR3 is TGCGCCAGCAGCCGTGACAGGGGGAGATCCGAGCAGTACTTC.

This clonotype was seen a handful of times. Germline is not matched at one junction end, which may reflect a read error. The chain couples TRBV29-1 to TRBJ1-1, with D hard to call. The CDR3 totals 13 residues. From germline, CDR1 is SQVTM and CDR2 ANQGSEA. CDR3 coding DNA: TGCAGCGTTGCTGCAGGCCCGGGCACTGAAGCTTTATTT. It codes for CSVAAGPGTEALF.

This clonotype was observed at least ten times. The rearrangement links TRBV18 to TRBJ2-3; no definite D call. V lost 3 bases and J lost 2, with 12 bases in between. CDR1 KGHSH and CDR2 LQKENI come from the germline V gene. This CDR3 comprises 15 residues. CDR3 sequence: CASSPGQVSTDTQYF. The DNA for the CDR3 is TGTGCCAGCTCACCGGGCCAGGTGTCCACAGATACGCAGTATTTT.

This clonotype was detected many times. The V call is TRBV7-9, the J call TRBJ2-1; D might be TRBD1 or TRBD2, each matching 5 bases. Germline V lookup: CDR1 SEHNR, CDR2 FQNEAQ (reference sequence). The CDR3 extends over 14 amino acids. Trimming shortened V by 4 bases and J by 3 bases, and 10 bases separated the two germline ends. CDR3 sequence (DNA): TGTGCCAGCAGCTCCCGGGACGACTACAATGAGCAGTTCTTC. Translating it yields CASSSRDDYNEQFF.

This clonotype appeared many times. This chain uses TRBV20-1 with TRBJ2-7, with D uncertain. Deletions cut 6 bases from V and 4 bases from J, with 16 bases between. This CDR3 is 13 amino acids long. The germline V gene has CDR1 DFQATT and CDR2 SNEGSKA (reference sequence). The DNA for the CDR3 is TGCAGTGCCATAGAGACGGTACCTTACGAGCAGTACTTC. This codes for CSAIETVPYEQYF.

This clonotype appeared many times. The chain recombines TRBV18 with TRBJ1-1; TRBD1 matches at 7 bases. V shed 6 bases, J shed 5 bases, and the junction held 12 bases outside the gene matches. Germline lookup yields CDR1 KGHSH and CDR2 LQKENI. The CDR3 runs 15 residues. CDR3 DNA: TGTGCCAGCTCGCTGGGAGGGGGCCCGGGGACTGAAGCTTTCTTT. Amino acids: CASSLGGGPGTEAFF.

This clonotype was recorded many times. The chain has TRBV4-2 and TRBJ2-7, with TRBD2 matching 8 bases. There are 16 residues in the CDR3. J lost 0 bases, V lost 1 base, and 5 bases had no gene match. The germline CDR1 and CDR2 sequences are LGHNA and YNFKEQ. DNA of the CDR3: TGTGCCAGCAGCCAAGGGCTGGCGGGAGGCTCCTACGAGCAGTACTTC. This sequence encodes CASSQGLAGGSYEQYF.